Sequencing of this T cell receptor (beta chain) was carried out in a study of blood T cell repertoires in COVID-19. V lost 4 bases and J lost 7; bases outside the gene matches: 9. The CDR3 contains 15 residues. Germline CDR1 and CDR2: SGDLS and YYNGEE. Original handling: Using reference gene primer amplification, nucleated cell counts were estimated. The protocol was immunoSEQ multiplex PCR, while the TCRdb copy is restricted to in-frame clones and leaves out a portion. V, J and clone size are those of that table, while D and trimming were read from the DNA. The sample includes a few hundred thousand clones, 80% to 90% seen only once; the top ten take under 10%. This clone was observed a single time. Cohorts were based on clinical histories the participants reported.

The specimen sequenced was PBMCs or T cells enriched from blood (not recorded which). The clonotype was recovered from a man aged 35 to 55 who had recovered from COVID-19. This rearrangement joins TRBV9 to TRBJ1-4, with 8 bases that match TRBD1. CDR3 in amino acids: CASSTRTGKSEKLFF. Here the CDR3 DNA reads TGTGCCAGCAGCACCCGGACAGGGAAGAGTGAAAAACTGTTTTTT.